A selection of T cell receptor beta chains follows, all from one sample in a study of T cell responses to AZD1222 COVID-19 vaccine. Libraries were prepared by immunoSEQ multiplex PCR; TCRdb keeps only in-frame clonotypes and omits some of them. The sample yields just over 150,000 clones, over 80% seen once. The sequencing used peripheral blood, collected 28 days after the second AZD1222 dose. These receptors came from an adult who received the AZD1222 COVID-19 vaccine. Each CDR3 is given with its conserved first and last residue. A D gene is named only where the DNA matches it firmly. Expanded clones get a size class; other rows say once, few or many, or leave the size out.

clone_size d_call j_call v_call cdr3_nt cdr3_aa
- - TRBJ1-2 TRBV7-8 TGTGCCAGCAGCTTAGACAGGGCCTCCTCGAACTATGGCTACACCTTC CASSLDRASSNYGYTF
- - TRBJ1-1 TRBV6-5 TGTGCCAGCAGCCTCGACGGGGGGAACACTGAAGCTTTCTTT CASSLDGGNTEAFF
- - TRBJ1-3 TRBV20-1 TGCAGTGCTAGTCCACCCCCGGGAAACACCATATATTTT CSASPPPGNTIYF
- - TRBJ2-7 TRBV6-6 TGTGCCAGCAGTTACTCGAGCACGGACTACTCCTACGAGCAGTACTTC CASSYSSTDYSYEQYF
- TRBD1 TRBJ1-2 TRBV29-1 TGCAGCGTACAGGGGGCGCGGGGCTACACCTTC CSVQGARGYTF
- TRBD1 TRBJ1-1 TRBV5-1 TGCGCCAGCCGAATAGACAGGGGGGAAGCTTTCTTT CASRIDRGEAFF
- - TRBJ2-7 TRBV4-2 TGTGCCAGCAGCCAAGATGTAGGAGACTACTACGAGCAGTACTTC CASSQDVGDYYEQYF
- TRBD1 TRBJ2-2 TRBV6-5 TGTGCCAGCAGCCCCGGGACAGGGTTCGGGGAGCTGTTTTTT CASSPGTGFGELFF
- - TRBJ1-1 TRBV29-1 TGCAGCGCAGCACTGGGGAACGCTGAAGCTTTCTTT CSAALGNAEAFF
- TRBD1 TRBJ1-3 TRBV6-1 TGTGCCAGCAGTGGCACGGGACAGGGCTCTGGAAACACCATATATTTT CASSGTGQGSGNTIYF
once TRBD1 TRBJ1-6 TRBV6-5 TGTGCCACCCTTCGACAGGGGAATTCACCCCTCCACTTT CATLRQGNSPLHF
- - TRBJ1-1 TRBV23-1 TGCGCCAGCAGTCAAGCGATGGGGGCGGACACTGAAGCTTTCTTT CASSQAMGADTEAFF
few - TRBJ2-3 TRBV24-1 TGTGCCACCAGTGATGCACAGGGAGGCACAGATACGCAGTATTTT CATSDAQGGTDTQYF
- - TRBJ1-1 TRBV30 TGTGCCTGGAGGACAGCGCTGGGATTCTTT CAWRTALGFF
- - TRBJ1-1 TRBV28 TGTGCCAGCTCGGTGAACAGGCCTCGAACCTCTGAAGCTTTCTTT CASSVNRPRTSEAFF
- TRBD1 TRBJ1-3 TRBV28 TGTGCCAGCAGCCCGGGGGACAGGGGAGTAGGGAGAAACACCATATATTTT CASSPGDRGVGRNTIYF